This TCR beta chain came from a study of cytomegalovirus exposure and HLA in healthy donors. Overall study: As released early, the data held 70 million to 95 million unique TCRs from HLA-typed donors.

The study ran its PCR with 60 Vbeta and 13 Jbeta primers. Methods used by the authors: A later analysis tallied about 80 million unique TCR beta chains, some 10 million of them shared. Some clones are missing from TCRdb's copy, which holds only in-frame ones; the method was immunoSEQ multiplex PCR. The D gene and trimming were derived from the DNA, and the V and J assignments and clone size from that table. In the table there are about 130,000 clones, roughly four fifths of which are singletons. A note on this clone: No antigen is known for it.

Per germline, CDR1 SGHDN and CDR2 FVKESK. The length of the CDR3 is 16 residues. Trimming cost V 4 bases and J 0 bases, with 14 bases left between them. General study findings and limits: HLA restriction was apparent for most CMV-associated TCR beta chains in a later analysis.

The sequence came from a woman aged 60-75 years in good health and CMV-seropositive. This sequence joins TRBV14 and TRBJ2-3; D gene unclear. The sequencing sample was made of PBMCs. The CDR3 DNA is TGTGCCAGCAGCCTGTTTCCTCGGCGGAGCACAGATACGCAGTATTTT. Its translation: CASSLFPRRSTDTQYF.